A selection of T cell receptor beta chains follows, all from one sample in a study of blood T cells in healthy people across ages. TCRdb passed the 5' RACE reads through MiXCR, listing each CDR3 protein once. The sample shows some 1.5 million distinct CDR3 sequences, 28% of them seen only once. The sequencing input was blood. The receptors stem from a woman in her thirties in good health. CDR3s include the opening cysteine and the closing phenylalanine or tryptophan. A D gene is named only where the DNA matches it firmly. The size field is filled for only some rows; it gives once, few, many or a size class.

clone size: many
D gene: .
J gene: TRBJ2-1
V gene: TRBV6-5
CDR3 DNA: TGTGCCAGCAGTTACTCGAAAGTATCCCGTGAGCAGTTCTTC
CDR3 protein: CASSYSKVSREQFF

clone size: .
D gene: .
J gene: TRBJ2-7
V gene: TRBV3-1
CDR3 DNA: TGTGCCAGCAGCCCAAGGGGACTCCACTACGTGCAGTACTTC
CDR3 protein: CASSPRGLHYVQYF

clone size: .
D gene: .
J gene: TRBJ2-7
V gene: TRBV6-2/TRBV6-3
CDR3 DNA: TGTGCCAGCGATCGGGGGCAGGATAGCCACGAGCAGTACTTC
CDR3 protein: CASDRGQDSHEQYF

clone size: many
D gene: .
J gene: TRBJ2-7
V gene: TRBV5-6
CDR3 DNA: TGTGCCAGCAGCTTGGACCCCAGGGTGCGAGCCTACGAGCAGTACTTC
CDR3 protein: CASSLDPRVRAYEQYF

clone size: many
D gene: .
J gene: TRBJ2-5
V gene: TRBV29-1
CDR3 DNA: TGCAGCGTGGTAGGGACTTTGCAAGAGACCCAGTACTTC
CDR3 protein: CSVVGTLQETQYF

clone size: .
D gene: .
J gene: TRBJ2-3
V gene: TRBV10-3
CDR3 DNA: TGTGCCATCTCCATGGGGAGAAGACCTGTTAGCACAGATACGCAGTATTTT
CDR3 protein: CAISMGRRPVSTDTQYF

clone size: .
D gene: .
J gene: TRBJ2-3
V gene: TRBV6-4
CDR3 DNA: TGTGCCGACGGCGGGGAGGAGAGCACAGATACGCAGTATTTT
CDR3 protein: CADGGEESTDTQYF

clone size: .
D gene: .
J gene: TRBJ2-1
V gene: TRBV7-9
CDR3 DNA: TGTGCCAGCAAGGAGGGGGGCAATGAGCAGTTCTTC
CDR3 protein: CASKEGGNEQFF

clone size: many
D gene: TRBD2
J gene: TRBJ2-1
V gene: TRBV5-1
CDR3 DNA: TGCGCCAGCAGCCGCACGGGACTAGCGGGGGGGCGACGCGACAATGAGCAGTTCTTC
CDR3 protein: CASSRTGLAGGRRDNEQFF

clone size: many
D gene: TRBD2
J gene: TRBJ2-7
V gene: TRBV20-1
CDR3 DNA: TGCAGTGCTAGAGTCGGTAGCGGGAGTTACGAGCAGTACTTC
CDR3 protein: CSARVGSGSYEQYF

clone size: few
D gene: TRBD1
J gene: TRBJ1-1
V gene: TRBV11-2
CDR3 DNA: TGTGCCAGCAGCAGGGACAGGGGTGCTGAAGCTTTCTTT
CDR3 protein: CASSRDRGAEAFF

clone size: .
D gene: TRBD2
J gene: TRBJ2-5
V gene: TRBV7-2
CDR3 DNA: TGTGCCAGCAGTTTAATCCAGGCTAGCGGGCAAGAGACCCAGTACTTC
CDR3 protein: CASSLIQASGQETQYF

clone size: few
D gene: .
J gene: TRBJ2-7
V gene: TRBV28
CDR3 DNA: TGTGCCAGCAATCCCGGGAGAGGGGACGAGCAGTACTTC
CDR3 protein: CASNPGRGDEQYF

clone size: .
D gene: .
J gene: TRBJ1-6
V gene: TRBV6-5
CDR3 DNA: TGTGCCAGCAGTTATGATATTGACTCACCCCTCCACTTT
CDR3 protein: CASSYDIDSPLHF

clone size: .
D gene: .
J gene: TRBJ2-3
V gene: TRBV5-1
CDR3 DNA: TGCGCCAGCAGCTTGGGACGGGTGGCGGACCTCACAGATACGCAGTATTTT
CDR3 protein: CASSLGRVADLTDTQYF

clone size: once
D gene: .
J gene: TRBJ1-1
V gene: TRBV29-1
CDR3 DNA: TGCAGCGTTGGGCTTCTCGGAACTGAAGCTTTCTTT
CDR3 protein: CSVGLLGTEAFF

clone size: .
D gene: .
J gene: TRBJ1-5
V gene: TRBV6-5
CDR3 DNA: TGTGCCAGCAGTTACTCCGTCAGGGAAGAATGGAGGGTAAATCAGCCCCAGCATTTT
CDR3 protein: CASSYSVREEWRVNQPQHF

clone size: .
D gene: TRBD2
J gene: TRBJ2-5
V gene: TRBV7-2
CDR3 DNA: TGTGCCAGCAGCTCGGGGGGCCTAGCGGGTGATACCCAGTACTTC
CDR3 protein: CASSSGGLAGDTQYF

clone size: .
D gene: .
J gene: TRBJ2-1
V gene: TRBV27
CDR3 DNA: TGTGCCAGCACCACCATGAAAGGGCCAGGGGCTTTCTACAATGAGCAGTTCTTC
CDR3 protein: CASTTMKGPGAFYNEQFF

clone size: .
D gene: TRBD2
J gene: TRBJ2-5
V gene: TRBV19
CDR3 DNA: TGTAGTAGTGGGCTAGCGGGGAAGGAGACCCAGTACTTC
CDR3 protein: CSSGLAGKETQYF

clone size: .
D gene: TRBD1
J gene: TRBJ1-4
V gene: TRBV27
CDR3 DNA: TGTGCCAGCAGGTCGGACAGGGGGAATGAAAAACTGTTTTTT
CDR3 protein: CASRSDRGNEKLFF

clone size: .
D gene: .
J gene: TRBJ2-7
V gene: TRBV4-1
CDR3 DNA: TGCGCCAGCAGCCCCGGTCAGGAGACCTCCTACGAGCAGTACTTC
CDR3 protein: CASSPGQETSYEQYF